The T cell receptor (beta chain) under discussion was sequenced for a study of human T cells and chemical hapten exposure. TCRdb reprocessed the RACE reads with MiXCR, giving one entry per CDR3 protein. The profile covers roughly 42,000 distinct CDR3 sequences, with approximately 9.5% appearing a single time and 13% to 15% taken by the ten largest. This clonotype occurred a few times. Time point denoted: patch test 2, 6 weeks after DPC sensitization. Stated treatment: therapeutic diphenylcyclopropenone sensitization with weekly scalp DPC. Unfractionated whole blood was the source from which total RNA was extracted. Alopecia patients, 18 to 70 years old and DPC-suitable, served as donors. Germline V gives CDR1 SGHVS, CDR2 FNYEAQ. The CDR3 contains 14 residues. Trimming removed 5 bases at V and 3 bases at J, with 13 bases between.

The rearrangement joins TRBV7-6 to TRBJ1-1; the D is unclear. Sequencing used whole blood, obtained in connection with sensitization to the hapten diphenylcyclopropenone (DPC). The sequence came from a woman in her 30s with alopecia areata. Some clones in this sample may be carry-over from other donors' samples. The CDR3 nucleotides are TGTGCCAGCAGCCTCGAGGCAGTATACACTGAAGCTTTCTTT. Translation gives CASSLEAVYTEAFF.